This T cell receptor beta chain appears in the sequencing data of a study of beta chain features in type 1 diabetes. About the study: Patients and healthy donors were similar in age, gender and cell yields.

In germline, CDR1 is SEHNR, CDR2 FQNEAQ (reference sequence). Trimming removed 0 bases from V and 4 bases from J, with 12 bases in between. The CDR3 contains 15 residues. CD4+ naive, central memory, regulatory and stem cell-like memory cells were sorted via CD45RO/CCR7/CD25/CD127/CD95/CD27. In this sample, this clone turned up a few times. The entirety of the isolated RNA underwent reverse transcription, so expressed TCRB transcripts were sequenced. TCRdb keeps only in-frame clones here, not all; method: immunoSEQ multiplex PCR. The sample consists of roughly 230,000 clones, roughly 9.6% of them appearing once.

This chain connects TRBV7-9 to TRBJ1-1; D ambiguous. This receptor was taken from a woman under 30 in good health. Material for sequencing was naive CD4+ T cells from blood. The CDR3 DNA reads TGTGCCAGCAGCTTAGCGGCCAGGATCGGCACTGAAGCTTTCTTT. As protein: CASSLAARIGTEAFF.